This TCR beta chain was profiled in a study of Tregs in tolerant kidney transplant recipients. The CDR3 sequence is 15 residues long. The junction had 12 bases not matched to a gene; V was cut back by 5 bases and J by 5 bases. Germline-derived CDR1 and CDR2 are SGHTA and FQGNSA. Data came from immunoSEQ multiplex PCR; TCRdb stores just in-frame clones and leaves some out. Altogether about 110,000 clones are present, 90% being singletons, with the ten largest covering approximately 0.34%. In the case of this clone: Antigen: not known.

Study-wide findings and caveats: Tregs expanded with activated donor B cells seemed most donor-specific.

The source is a human donor who received a combined kidney and bone marrow transplant. The rearrangement links TRBV7-2 to TRBJ2-7; 7 bases agree with TRBD2. This sample comprised CD4+ T cells from blood, obtained before the transplant. DNA of the CDR3: TGTGCCAGCAGCCCCCGCGGCGGGAGCGAAGACGAGCAGTACTTC. It specifies CASSPRGGSEDEQYF.